This T cell receptor (beta chain) was sequenced during a study of beta chain features in type 1 diabetes. Remarks on this clone: What it recognizes is unknown. Other DNA sequences within the sample encode an identical CDR3.

As every portion of the isolated RNA was reverse transcribed, the sequencing read expressed TCRB transcripts. About 3.57 million reads were obtained on average from naive, central memory and regulatory T cell samples. Generated by immunoSEQ multiplex PCR, the TCRdb table keeps only in-frame clones and is missing some. The sample has 130,000 or so clones; about 16% are singletons. Regarding the study as a whole: For Type 1 diabetes patients, all four CD4+ subsets carried TCRB CDR3s that were moderately but significantly shorter. Junctions at VDJ sites from type 1 diabetes patients had fewer insertions and more deletions. PCR, the amplification step, might favor shorter templates, equally in patients and controls.

It was via CD45RO/CCR7/CD25/CD127/CD95/CD27 that CD4+ naive, central memory, regulatory and stem cell-like memory cells were sorted. This CDR3 is built from 14 residues. CDR1 SGHTA and CDR2 FQGNSA come from the germline V gene. V lost 1 base and J 1 base, leaving 5 bases between the germline ends. The sample taken for sequencing was central memory CD4+ T cells from blood. The source of this sequence is a man aged 25-40 years with type 1 diabetes. The chain uses TRBV7-2 and TRBJ1-3; D call uncertain. The CDR3 reads CASSLGRSGNTIYF. The CDR3 region has the DNA TGTGCCAGCAGCTTAGGACGATCTGGAAACACCATATATTTT.